The rows below give T cell receptor beta chains drawn from one sample of a study of blood T cells in healthy people across ages. In TCRdb, the 5' RACE reads were re-called with MiXCR into one record per CDR3 protein. The sample holds about 800,000 distinct CDR3 sequences, roughly 64% seen once. Input material: blood. The receptors were gathered from a man aged 30 to 39 in good health. Both conserved end residues are trimmed from each CDR3.

j_call cdr3_length v_call cdr3_aa
TRBJ2-7 13 TRBV7-2 ASSQTSGSGYEQY
TRBJ2-5 10 TRBV29-1 SVGGLVETQY
TRBJ2-1 12 TRBV7-7 ASSLALASDEQF
TRBJ2-6 14 TRBV18 ASSPRQGSGANVLT
TRBJ1-5 14 TRBV4-2 ASSQDPEYSNQPQH
TRBJ2-7 11 TRBV20-1 SALLSTGYEQY
TRBJ2-7 15 TRBV12-3/TRBV12-4 ASSLAPIAAPSNEQY
TRBJ1-2 12 TRBV4-3 ASSQDDRNYGYT
TRBJ2-3 18 TRBV4-1 ASSQRTSPGLAGMTDTQY
TRBJ2-6 14 TRBV29-1 SVGDRRGSGANVLT
TRBJ2-3 9 TRBV18 ASETAGTQY
TRBJ2-1 9 TRBV4-2 ASRQGGEQF
TRBJ2-1 12 TRBV6-2/TRBV6-3 ASSSSTSFHEQF
TRBJ2-3 14 TRBV7-2 ASSPSMGIRTDTQY
TRBJ1-1 10 TRBV25-1 ASTMGDTEAF
TRBJ2-3 12 TRBV30 AWTNGLGPDTQY
TRBJ2-4 13 TRBV27 ASSPGGQARGIQY
- 13 TRBV4-2 ASSQYRGRSYEQY
TRBJ2-7 12 TRBV12-3/TRBV12-4 ASSSAERGSEQY
TRBJ2-4 12 TRBV20-1 SARGWLGGNIQY
TRBJ1-2 12 TRBV20-1 SAREVGGPYGYT
TRBJ1-1 10 TRBV20-1 SASELSPEAF
TRBJ2-7 12 TRBV6-2/TRBV6-3 ASGEIGITYEQY
TRBJ2-3 11 TRBV4-3 AGSRGIGNTQY
- 9 TRBV3-1 ASSQMSEQY
TRBJ1-1 14 TRBV5-1 ASSSLGSGRNTEAF
TRBJ2-2 15 TRBV4-3 ASSQEVRDLNTGELF
TRBJ2-1 12 TRBV4-1 ASSQEPAGDEQF
TRBJ1-2 14 TRBV5-6 ASNLRDRGRNYGYT
TRBJ1-1 12 TRBV5-1 ASRVLDSNTEAF
TRBJ2-7 12 TRBV4-3 ASSRGTGPYEQY
TRBJ2-3 12 TRBV20-1 SARDETWADTQY
TRBJ1-2 11 TRBV10-3 AISVERGYGYT
TRBJ2-7 13 TRBV4-2 ASSQGRDGTYEQY
TRBJ2-6 14 TRBV7-6 ASTPAPGSGANVLT
TRBJ2-3 12 TRBV11-2 ASSLEAGSNTQY
TRBJ1-2 13 TRBV20-1 SASPTGKPLNGYT
- 11 TRBV20-1 SALAGVNYEQY
TRBJ2-7 9 TRBV10-3 AIRDDYEQY
TRBJ1-2 13 TRBV4-2 ASSQSQGEWTGYT
TRBJ2-3 12 TRBV7-2 ASNSGLGADTQY
TRBJ1-4 10 TRBV29-1 SHQGTCEKLF
TRBJ2-7 12 TRBV29-1 SVELAGASDEQY
TRBJ2-1 11 TRBV5-1 ASIRDRPNEQF
TRBJ2-7 13 TRBV28 ASSLASSDSYEQY
TRBJ2-5 13 TRBV18 ASSPVADYQETQY
TRBJ1-6 17 TRBV27 ASSLMGSQRGSYNSPLH
TRBJ2-1 11 TRBV29-1 SARTSALNEQF
TRBJ2-6 14 TRBV3-1 ASSFTGPSGANVLT
TRBJ2-5 15 TRBV9 ASSVGVAGNLQETQY
TRBJ1-2 13 TRBV5-1 ASSLELLSGAGYT